One and the same sample provided the 24 T cell receptor beta chains below, sequenced in a study of PD-1 blockade in mismatch repair-deficient tumors. The data were produced by immunoSEQ multiplex PCR, yet TCRdb's version contains in-frame clones alone and is incomplete. Here the sample spans about 9,200 clones, 87% being singletons. The antigens these receptors bind are not known. The time point was: approximately 10-day in vitro stimulation with candidate mutation-associated neoantigen peptide 1. The specimen was cells cultured in vitro, collected from a patient treated with pembrolizumab. Receptors were obtained from an adult with mismatch repair-deficient cancer.

The chain couples TRBV30 to TRBJ2-5, with 8 bases that match TRBD1. The CDR3 has 13 residues. V was clipped by 1 base and J by 5 bases; unmatched bases: 3. Germline V gene lookup returns CDR1 GTSNPN and CDR2 SVGIG (reference sequence). CDR3 sequence: CAWSGTGRETQYF. The CDR3 DNA reads TGTGCCTGGAGTGGGACAGGGAGGGAGACCCAGTACTTC.

This clone was seen only once. This sequence joins TRBV19 and TRBJ1-5; D possibly corresponds to TRBD1 (5 bases). The germline CDR1 and CDR2 sequences are LNHDA and SQIVND (reference sequence). CDR3 length equals 18 residues. Trimming shortened V by 1 base and J by 1 base, and 17 bases separated the two germline ends. The CDR3 region has the DNA TGTGCCAGTAGTATAGCCCAGTTACAGGTGAGCAGCAATCAGCCCCAGCATTTT. Amino acids: CASSIAQLQVSSNQPQHF. Full variable domain (outside the CDR3, taken from reference TRBV19 and TRBJ1-5): DGGITQSPKYLFRKEGQNVTLSCEQNLNHDAMYWYRQDPGQGLRLIYYSQIVNDFQKGDIAEGYSVSREKKESFPLTVTSAQKNPTAFYLCASSIAQLQVSSNQPQHFGDGTRLSIL.

The chain combines TRBV30 with TRBJ1-1, with TRBD1 as a possible D gene (5 bases). This CDR3 is 16 amino acids long. The germline V gene has CDR1 GTSNPN and CDR2 SVGIG (reference sequence). V was shortened by 0 bases and J by 3 bases, with 17 bases between the two germline ends. Written as DNA, the CDR3 is TGTGCCTGGAGTGTAAGGGGTCGTCGCGGATACACTGAAGCTTTCTTT. Translation: CAWSVRGRRGYTEAFF.

The rearrangement uses TRBV29-1 and TRBJ2-3, with 7 bases that match TRBD1. The CDR3 covers 14 residues. Trimming removed 4 bases from V and 3 bases from J; junction bases left unmatched: 7. Per the germline V gene, CDR1 is SQVTM and CDR2 is ANQGSEA. Here the CDR3 reads CSVAPPGGTDTQYF. The CDR3 region has the DNA TGCAGCGTTGCACCGCCAGGGGGAACAGATACGCAGTATTTT.

The chain joins TRBV9 to TRBJ1-1; 9 positions match TRBD1. J gave up 6 bases and V 3 bases, and 0 bases lay outside the gene matches. Germline-derived CDR1 and CDR2 are SGDLS and YYNGEE. The CDR3 totals 12 residues. DNA of the CDR3: TGTGCCAGCAGCGGGACAGGGGCTGAAGCTTTCTTT. This translates into CASSGTGAEAFF.

The chain is built from TRBV5-3 and TRBJ2-1, with 7 bases lining up with TRBD2. TRBV5-3 is reported as an ORF; its role is uncertain. CDR3 size: 16 residues. V lost 1 base and J lost 4; bases outside the gene matches: 8. The CDR3 reads CARSLFSSGPYNEQFF. In nucleotides, the CDR3 is TGTGCCAGAAGCTTGTTCTCTAGCGGACCTTACAATGAGCAGTTCTTC.

V usage is TRBV9 and J usage is TRBJ2-7, with 7 positions matching TRBD1. CDR1 is SGDLS, CDR2 YYNGEE, per germline. The trim removed 1 base at V and 2 bases at J, leaving 3 bases unmatched. This CDR3 is built from 14 residues. The CDR3 sequence is CASSVQGVPYEQYF. The CDR3 bases are TGTGCCAGCAGCGTACAGGGGGTTCCCTACGAGCAGTACTTC. Full variable domain (rest looked up from reference TRBV9 and TRBJ2-7): DSGVTQTPKHLITATGQRVTLRCSPRSGDLSVYWYQQSLDQGLQFLIQYYNGEERAKGNILERFSAQQFPDLHSELNLSSLELGDSALYFCASSVQGVPYEQYFGPGTRLTVT.

V gene TRBV6-5 combines with J gene TRBJ1-1, with 7 bases that match TRBD1. Germline CDR1 MNHEY, CDR2 SVGAGI. V dropped 6 bases and J dropped 10; count of bases not matched to a gene: 5. The CDR3 covers 11 residues. The CDR3 region has the DNA TGTGCCAGCAGAAGACAGGGCCGAGCTTTCTTT. Translating gives CASRRQGRAFF.

This chain uses TRBV7-6 with TRBJ2-7; 11 positions match TRBD1. V was clipped by 6 bases and J by 6 bases; unmatched bases: 10. The germline V gene has CDR1 SGHVS and CDR2 FNYEAQ. CDR3 length equals 15 residues. The DNA of the CDR3 is TGTGCCAGCAGTCTGGGGATGGGACAGGGGGTCGAGCAGTACTTC. Protein: CASSLGMGQGVEQYF.

This clone was found once. The chain combines TRBV28 with TRBJ1-1; D is unresolved. The CDR3 runs 10 residues. Germline V gives CDR1 MDHEN, CDR2 SYDVKM. V was clipped by 4 bases and J by 7 bases, with 4 bases between them. CDR3 sequence reads: CASSSGEAFF. The CDR3 DNA reads as TGTGCCAGCAGTTCGGGTGAAGCTTTCTTT.

The chain links TRBV4-1 to TRBJ2-7; D possibly uses TRBD1 or TRBD2 (6 bases each). V dropped 1 base and J dropped 2 bases, with 15 bases sitting between them. The CDR3 contains 16 residues. Germline CDR1 MGHRA, CDR2 YSYEKL. The CDR3 region has the DNA TGCGCCAGCAGCCAAGTCGGTTGGGGGGCCCCCTACGAGCAGTACTTC. Its translation: CASSQVGWGAPYEQYF.

V and J are TRBV2 and TRBJ1-1, with a possible D match to TRBD1 (6 bases). Germline V gene sequence: CDR1 SNHLY, CDR2 FYNNEI. The CDR3 covers 13 residues. V was cut by 4 bases and J by 7 bases, with 13 bases left in between. CDR3: CASSAYRALEAFF. The DNA for the CDR3 is TGTGCCAGCAGTGCATACAGGGCCCTTGAAGCTTTCTTT.

This clone was found a few times. This sequence joins TRBV7-3 and TRBJ1-1, with TRBD1 matching 8 bases. The V gene end was trimmed by 1 base and the J gene end by 5 bases; junction bases not matched to a gene: 6. The germline CDR1 and CDR2 sequences are SGHTA and FQGTGA. This CDR3 comprises 15 residues. The CDR3 loop is CASSLNGRGLTEAFF. CDR3 sequence (DNA): TGTGCCAGCAGCTTAAACGGCAGGGGGCTTACTGAAGCTTTCTTT.

The rearrangement links TRBV28 to TRBJ1-4; D may be TRBD1 (6 bases). The CDR3 is 16 residues long. Trimming removed 7 bases at V and 8 bases at J, with 23 bases between. The germline V gene encodes CDR1 MDHEN and CDR2 SYDVKM. The CDR3, as DNA: TGTGCCAGCAATCCGTGGGGTGGGGGCAAGGAGGAAAAACTGTTTTTT. This gives the protein CASNPWGGGKEEKLFF.

The chain uses TRBV29-1 and TRBJ2-7, with TRBD2 identical over 14 bases. Germline V gene sequence: CDR1 SQVTM, CDR2 ANQGSEA. CDR3 length equals 14 residues. J was trimmed by 4 bases and V by 7 bases; bases with no gene match: 6. In DNA, the CDR3 is TGCAGCGCACGACTAGCGGGAGGGGGGTACGAGCAGTACTTC. Encoded protein: CSARLAGGGYEQYF.

The rearrangement links TRBV28 to TRBJ2-7; tentatively, D is TRBD1 (5 bases). The length of the CDR3 is 15 residues. CDR1 is MDHEN, CDR2 SYDVKM, per germline. The V gene lost 4 bases and the J gene lost 3 bases, with 16 bases spanning the gap. The CDR3 region is CASSSRVMGNYEQYF. As DNA, the CDR3 is TGTGCCAGCAGTTCCAGGGTGATGGGGAACTACGAGCAGTACTTC. Combining the CDR3 with reference TRBV28 and TRBJ2-7 gives the whole variable domain DVKVTQSSRYLVKRTGEKVFLECVQDMDHENMFWYRQDPGLGLRLIYFSYDVKMKEKGDIPEGYSVSREKKERFSLILESASTNQTSMYLCASSSRVMGNYEQYFGPGTRLTVT.

This chain connects TRBV29-1 to TRBJ1-1, with 8 positions matching TRBD1. The CDR3 has 15 residues. Trimming took 7 bases from V and 0 from J; bases not matched to a gene: 10. CDR1 SQVTM and CDR2 ANQGSEA come from the germline V gene. The CDR3 loop is CSAGQGWGMNTEAFF. CDR3 nucleotides: TGCAGCGCAGGACAGGGATGGGGCATGAACACTGAAGCTTTCTTT.

The chain is built from TRBV2 and TRBJ1-5, with D perhaps matching TRBD1 (5 bases). Deletions cut 3 bases from V and 8 bases from J, with 17 bases between. Looked up from germline, CDR1 is SNHLY and CDR2 is FYNNEI. This CDR3 comprises 15 residues. The CDR3 is CASSEAGAEGKPQHF. The CDR3 DNA reads as TGTGCCAGCAGTGAGGCCGGGGCTGAAGGCAAGCCCCAGCATTTT.

This rearrangement joins TRBV7-2 to TRBJ2-1; 8 bases align to TRBD2. The CDR3 runs 13 residues. The V segment lost 5 bases and the J segment 15 bases; nucleotides outside the gene matches: 12. The germline gives CDR1 SGHTA, CDR2 FQGNSA. The CDR3 sequence: CASSRRGGNRLFF. The CDR3 DNA reads TGTGCCAGCAGCCGCCGGGGGGGGAATCGATTGTTCTTC. Variable domain in full (rest from reference TRBV7-2 and TRBJ2-1): GAGVSQSPSNKVTEKGKDVELRCDPISGHTALYWYRQSLGQGLEFLIYFQGNSAPDKSGLPSDRFSAERTGGSVSTLTIQRTQQEDSAVYLCASSRRGGNRLFFGPGTRLTVL.

In this sample, this clone turned up once. The rearrangement joins TRBV5-1 to TRBJ2-3, with a tentative D call TRBD2 (6 bases). The CDR3 is 13 amino acids. Germline V gene sequence: CDR1 SGHRS, CDR2 YFSETQ. Trimming left V 2 bases short and J 5 bases short, with 9 bases between. CDR3 residues: CASSFTGGDTQYF. The CDR3, as DNA: TGCGCCAGCAGCTTTACCGGGGGAGATACGCAGTATTTT.

This clone was observed a single time. The chain joins TRBV27 to TRBJ2-7; possibly TRBD2 for D (6 bases). Germline V lookup: CDR1 MNHEY, CDR2 SMNVEV (reference sequence). There are 16 residues in the CDR3. The germline V and J ends were trimmed by 0 bases and 2 bases, with 14 bases remaining between them. CDR3 sequence reads: CASSLSGGTITYEQYF. The CDR3 region has the DNA TGTGCCAGCAGTTTATCGGGCGGGACCATCACCTACGAGCAGTACTTC.

This clone was seen a handful of times. The DNA is left out, because the CDR3 cannot be placed on it with certainty; the CDR3 is given as TCRdb lists it. The chain links TRBV28 to TRBJ1-3; TRBD1 is the table's D call, not checked against the DNA. Counting both end residues, the CDR3 totals 19 amino acids. The germline V gene has CDR1 MDHEN and CDR2 SYDVKM. CDR3 protein: CASSFGEGWGQGTGNTIYF.

This rearrangement joins TRBV27 to TRBJ2-2, with D possibly being TRBD1 (6 bases). V lost 2 bases and J lost 4, with 8 bases in between. The CDR3 consists of 14 residues. CDR1 and CDR2 (germline): MNHEY, SMNVEV (reference sequence). CDR3 sequence: CASSLRQVTGELFF. CDR3 nucleotides: TGTGCCAGCAGTTTAAGACAGGTCACCGGGGAGCTGTTTTTT.

The rearrangement joins TRBV18 to TRBJ2-6; 7 nucleotides line up with TRBD1. Germline V gene data show CDR1 as KGHSH and CDR2 as LQKENI. The CDR3 sequence is 15 residues long. J lost 2 bases, V lost 8 bases, and 6 bases had no gene match. CDR3 region: CASTEDRAGANVLTF. The CDR3 DNA reads as TGTGCCAGCACAGAAGACAGGGCTGGGGCCAACGTCCTGACTTTC.